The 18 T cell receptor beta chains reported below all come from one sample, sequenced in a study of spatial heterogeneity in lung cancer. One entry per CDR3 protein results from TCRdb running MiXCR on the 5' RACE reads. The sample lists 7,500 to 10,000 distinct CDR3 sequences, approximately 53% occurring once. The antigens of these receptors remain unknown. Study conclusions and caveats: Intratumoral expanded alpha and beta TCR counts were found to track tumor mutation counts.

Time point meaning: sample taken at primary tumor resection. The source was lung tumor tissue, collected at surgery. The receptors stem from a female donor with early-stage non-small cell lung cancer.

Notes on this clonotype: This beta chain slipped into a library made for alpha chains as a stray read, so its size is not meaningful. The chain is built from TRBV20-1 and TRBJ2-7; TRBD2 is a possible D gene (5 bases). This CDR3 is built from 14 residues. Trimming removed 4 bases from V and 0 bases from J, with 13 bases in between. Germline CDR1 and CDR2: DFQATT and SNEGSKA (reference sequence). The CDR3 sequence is CSAKIRGASYEQYF. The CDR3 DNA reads TGCAGTGCTAAGATTCGGGGTGCCTCCTACGAGCAGTACTTC.

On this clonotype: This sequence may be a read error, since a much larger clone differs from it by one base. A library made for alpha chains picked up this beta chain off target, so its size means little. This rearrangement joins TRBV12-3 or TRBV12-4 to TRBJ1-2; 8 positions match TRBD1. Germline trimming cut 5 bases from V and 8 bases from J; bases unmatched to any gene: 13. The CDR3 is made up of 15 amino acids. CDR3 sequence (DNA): TGTGCCAGCAGTATCTGGACAGGGAGGGGTGAGGGCTACACCTTC. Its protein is CASSIWTGRGEGYTF.

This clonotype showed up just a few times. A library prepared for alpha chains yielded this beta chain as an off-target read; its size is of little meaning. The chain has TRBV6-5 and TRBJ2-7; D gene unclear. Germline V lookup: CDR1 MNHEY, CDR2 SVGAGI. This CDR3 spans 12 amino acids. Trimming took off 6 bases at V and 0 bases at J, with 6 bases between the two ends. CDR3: CASRPSSYEQYF. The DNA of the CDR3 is TGTGCCAGCAGGCCTTCCTCCTACGAGCAGTACTTC.

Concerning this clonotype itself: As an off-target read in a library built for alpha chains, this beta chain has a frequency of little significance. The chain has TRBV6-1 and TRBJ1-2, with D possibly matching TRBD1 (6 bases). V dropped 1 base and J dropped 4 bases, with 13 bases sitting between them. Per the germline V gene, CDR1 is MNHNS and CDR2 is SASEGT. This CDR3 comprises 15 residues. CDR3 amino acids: CASSEGIGQIYGYTF. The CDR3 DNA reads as TGTGCCAGCAGTGAAGGAATAGGACAGATCTATGGCTACACCTTC.

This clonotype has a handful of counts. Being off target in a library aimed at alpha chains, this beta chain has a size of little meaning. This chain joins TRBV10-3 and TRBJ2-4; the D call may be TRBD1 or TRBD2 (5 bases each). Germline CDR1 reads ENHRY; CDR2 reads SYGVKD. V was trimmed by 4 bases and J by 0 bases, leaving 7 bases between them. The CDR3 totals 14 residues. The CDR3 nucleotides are TGTGCCATCAGTGGTGGGACAGCCAAAAACATTCAGTACTTC. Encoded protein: CAISGGTAKNIQYF.

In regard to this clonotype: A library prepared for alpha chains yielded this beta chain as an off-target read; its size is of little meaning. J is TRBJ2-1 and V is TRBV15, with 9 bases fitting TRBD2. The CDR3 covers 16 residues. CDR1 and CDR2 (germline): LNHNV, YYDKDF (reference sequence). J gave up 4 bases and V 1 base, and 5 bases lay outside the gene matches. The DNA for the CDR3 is TGTGCCACCAGCAGAGCCCTAGCGGGGCCATACAATGAGCAGTTCTTC. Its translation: CATSRALAGPYNEQFF.

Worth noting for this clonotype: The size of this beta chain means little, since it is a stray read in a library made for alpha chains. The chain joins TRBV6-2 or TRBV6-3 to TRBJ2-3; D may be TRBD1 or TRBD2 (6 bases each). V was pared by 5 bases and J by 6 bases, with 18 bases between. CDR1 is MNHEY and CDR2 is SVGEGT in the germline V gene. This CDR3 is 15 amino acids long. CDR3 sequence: CASSRGTSQGDTQYF. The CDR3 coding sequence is TGTGCCAGCAGTCGGGGGACTTCCCAGGGGGATACGCAGTATTTT.

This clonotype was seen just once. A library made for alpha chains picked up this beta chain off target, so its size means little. CDR3: CASSQNRGWTGELFF. The CDR3 coding sequence is TGCGCCAGCAGCCAGAACAGGGGTTGGACCGGGGAGCTGTTTTTT. The chain joins TRBV4-1 to TRBJ2-2, with 7 bases aligning to TRBD1. The germline CDR1 and CDR2 sequences are MGHRA and YSYEKL. The length of the CDR3 is 15 residues. V lost 3 bases, J lost 5 bases, and 6 bases stayed unmatched.

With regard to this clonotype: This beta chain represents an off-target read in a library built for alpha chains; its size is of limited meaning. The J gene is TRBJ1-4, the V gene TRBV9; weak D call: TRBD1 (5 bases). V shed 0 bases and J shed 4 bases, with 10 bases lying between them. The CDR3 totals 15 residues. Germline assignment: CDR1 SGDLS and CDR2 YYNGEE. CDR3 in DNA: TGTGCCAGCAGCGTAGGCCGGGACCTTAATGAAAAACTGTTTTTT. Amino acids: CASSVGRDLNEKLFF.

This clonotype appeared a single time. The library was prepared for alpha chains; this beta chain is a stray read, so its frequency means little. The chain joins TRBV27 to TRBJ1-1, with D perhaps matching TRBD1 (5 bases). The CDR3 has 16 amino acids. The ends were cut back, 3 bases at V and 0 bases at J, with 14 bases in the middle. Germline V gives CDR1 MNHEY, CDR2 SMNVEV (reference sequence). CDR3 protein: CASSLSTAFMNTEAFF. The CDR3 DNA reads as TGTGCCAGCAGTTTGTCGACAGCCTTTATGAACACTGAAGCTTTCTTT.

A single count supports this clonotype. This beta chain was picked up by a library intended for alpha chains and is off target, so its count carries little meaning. CDR3 in DNA: TGTGCCAGCAGCCATACCGGGACGGAGAATTCACCCCTCCACTTT. This gives the protein CASSHTGTENSPLHF. The chain couples TRBV4-2 to TRBJ1-6, with D perhaps matching TRBD1 (5 bases). The V gene lost 3 bases and the J gene lost 7 bases, with 13 bases spanning the gap. The V gene's germline CDR1 is LGHNA and CDR2 YNFKEQ. This CDR3 region has 15 residues.

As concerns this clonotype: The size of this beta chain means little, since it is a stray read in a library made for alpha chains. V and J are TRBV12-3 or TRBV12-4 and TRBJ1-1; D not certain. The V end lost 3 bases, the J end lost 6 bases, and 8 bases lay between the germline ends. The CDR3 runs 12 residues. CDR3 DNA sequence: TGTGCCAGCAGTTTGTTCCCCCCTGAAGCTTTCTTT. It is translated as CASSLFPPEAFF.

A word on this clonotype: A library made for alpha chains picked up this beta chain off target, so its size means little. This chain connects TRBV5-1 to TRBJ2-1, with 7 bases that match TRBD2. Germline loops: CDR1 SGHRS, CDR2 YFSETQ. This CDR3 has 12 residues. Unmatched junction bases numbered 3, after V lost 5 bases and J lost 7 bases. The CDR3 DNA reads TGCGCCAGCAGACCCGGGGGGAATGAGCAGTTCTTC. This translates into CASRPGGNEQFF.

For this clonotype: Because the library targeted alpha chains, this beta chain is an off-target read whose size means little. The DNA for the CDR3 is TGTGCCAGCAGTGTCTCCAGGGGGCGAGGCTACACCTTC. This sequence encodes CASSVSRGRGYTF. The chain carries TRBV28 and TRBJ1-2, with 8 positions matching TRBD1. After removal of 5 bases from V and 8 bases from J, the junction contained 7 bases not matched to a gene. The CDR3 has 13 amino acids. Germline CDR1 and CDR2: MDHEN and SYDVKM.

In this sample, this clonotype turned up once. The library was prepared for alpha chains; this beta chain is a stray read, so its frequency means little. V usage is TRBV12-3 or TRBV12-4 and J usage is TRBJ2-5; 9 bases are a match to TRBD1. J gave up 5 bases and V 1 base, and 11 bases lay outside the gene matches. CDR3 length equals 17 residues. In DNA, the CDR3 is TGTGCCAGCAGTTTAGGGGGGACAGGGTCGTTTTTCGAGACCCAGTACTTC. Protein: CASSLGGTGSFFETQYF.

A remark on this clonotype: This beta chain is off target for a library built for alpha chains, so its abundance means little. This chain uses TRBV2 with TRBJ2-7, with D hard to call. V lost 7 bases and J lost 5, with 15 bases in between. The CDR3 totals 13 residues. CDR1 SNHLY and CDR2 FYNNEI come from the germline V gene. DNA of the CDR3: TGTGCCAGCACGGGCAGGCCAGGCGACGAGCAGTACTTC. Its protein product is CASTGRPGDEQYF. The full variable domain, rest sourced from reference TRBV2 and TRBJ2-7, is EPEVTQTPSHQVTQMGQEVILRCVPISNHLYFYWYRQILGQKVEFLVSFYNNEISEKSEIFDDQFSVERPDGSNFTLKIRSTKLEDSAMYFCASTGRPGDEQYFGPGTRLTVT.

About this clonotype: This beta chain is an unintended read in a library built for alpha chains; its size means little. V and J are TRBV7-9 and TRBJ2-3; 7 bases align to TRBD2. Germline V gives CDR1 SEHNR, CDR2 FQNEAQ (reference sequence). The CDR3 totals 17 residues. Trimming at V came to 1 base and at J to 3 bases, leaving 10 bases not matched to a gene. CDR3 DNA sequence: TGTGCCAGCAGCTTAGGGGCTAGCGGCCGACCTACAGATACGCAGTATTTT. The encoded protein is CASSLGASGRPTDTQYF.

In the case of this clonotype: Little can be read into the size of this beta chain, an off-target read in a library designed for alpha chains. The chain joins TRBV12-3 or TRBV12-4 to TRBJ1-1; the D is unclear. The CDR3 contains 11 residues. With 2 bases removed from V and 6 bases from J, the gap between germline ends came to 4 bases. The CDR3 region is CASSLFSEAFF. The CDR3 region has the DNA TGTGCCAGCAGTTTATTTTCTGAAGCTTTCTTT.